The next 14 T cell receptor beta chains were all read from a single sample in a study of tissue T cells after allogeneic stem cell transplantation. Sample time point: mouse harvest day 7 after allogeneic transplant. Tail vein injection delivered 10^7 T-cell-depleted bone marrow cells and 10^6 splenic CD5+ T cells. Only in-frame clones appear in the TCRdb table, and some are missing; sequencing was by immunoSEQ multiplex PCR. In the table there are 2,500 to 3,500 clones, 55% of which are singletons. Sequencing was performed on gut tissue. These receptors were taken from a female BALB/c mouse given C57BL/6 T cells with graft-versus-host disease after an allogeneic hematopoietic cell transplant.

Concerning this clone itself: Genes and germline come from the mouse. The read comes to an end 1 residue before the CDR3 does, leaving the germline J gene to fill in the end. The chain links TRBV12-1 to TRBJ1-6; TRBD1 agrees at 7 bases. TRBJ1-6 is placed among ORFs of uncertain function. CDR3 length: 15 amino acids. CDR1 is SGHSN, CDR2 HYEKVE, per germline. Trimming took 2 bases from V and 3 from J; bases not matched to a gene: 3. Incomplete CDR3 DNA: TGTGCCAGCTCTCCGTACAGGGGCTATAATTCGCCCCTCTAC. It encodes CASSPYRGYNSPLY. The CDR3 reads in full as CASSPYRGYNSPLYF.

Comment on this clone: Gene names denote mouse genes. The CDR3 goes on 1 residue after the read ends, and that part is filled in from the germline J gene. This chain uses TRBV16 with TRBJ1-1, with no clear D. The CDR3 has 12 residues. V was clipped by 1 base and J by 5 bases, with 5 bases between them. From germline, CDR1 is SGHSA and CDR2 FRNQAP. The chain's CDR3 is CASSLGGTEVFF. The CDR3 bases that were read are TGTGCAAGCAGCTTAGGGGGTACAGAAGTCTTC.

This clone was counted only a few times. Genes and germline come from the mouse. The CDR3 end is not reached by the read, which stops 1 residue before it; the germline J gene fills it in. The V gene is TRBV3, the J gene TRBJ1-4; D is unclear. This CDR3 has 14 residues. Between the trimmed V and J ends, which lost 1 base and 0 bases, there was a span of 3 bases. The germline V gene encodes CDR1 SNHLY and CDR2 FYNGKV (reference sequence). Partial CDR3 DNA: TGTGCCAGCAGCTTAGTGGTTTCCAACGAAAGATTATTT. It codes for CASSLVVSNERLF. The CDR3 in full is CASSLVVSNERLFF.

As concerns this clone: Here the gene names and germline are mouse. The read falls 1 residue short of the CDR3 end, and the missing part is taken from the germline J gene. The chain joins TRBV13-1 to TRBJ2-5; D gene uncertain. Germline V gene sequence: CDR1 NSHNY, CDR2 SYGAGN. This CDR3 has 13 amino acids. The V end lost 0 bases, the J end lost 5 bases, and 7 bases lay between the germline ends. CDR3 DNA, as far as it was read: TGTGCCAGCAGTGATGGTGGGCGAGACACCCAGTAC. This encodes CASSDGGRDTQY. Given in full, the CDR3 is CASSDGGRDTQYF.

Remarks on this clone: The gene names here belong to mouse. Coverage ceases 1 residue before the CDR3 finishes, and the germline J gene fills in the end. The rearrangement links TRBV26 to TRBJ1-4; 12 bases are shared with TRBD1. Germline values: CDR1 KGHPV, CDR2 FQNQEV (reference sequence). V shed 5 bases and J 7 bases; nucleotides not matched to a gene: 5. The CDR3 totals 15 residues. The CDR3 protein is CASSSGTGGVERLFF. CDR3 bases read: TGTGCCAGCAGTTCCGGGACAGGGGGCGTCGAAAGATTATTT.

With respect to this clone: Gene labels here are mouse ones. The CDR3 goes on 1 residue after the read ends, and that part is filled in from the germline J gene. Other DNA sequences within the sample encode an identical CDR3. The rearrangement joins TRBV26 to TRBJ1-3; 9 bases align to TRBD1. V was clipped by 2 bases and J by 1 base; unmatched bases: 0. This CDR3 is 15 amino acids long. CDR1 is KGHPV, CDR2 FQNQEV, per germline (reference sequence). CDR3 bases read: TGTGCCAGCAGTCTGACAGGGGGCTCTGGAAATACGCTCTAT. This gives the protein CASSLTGGSGNTLY. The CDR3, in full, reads CASSLTGGSGNTLYF. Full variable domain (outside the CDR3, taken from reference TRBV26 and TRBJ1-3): NSKVIQTPRYLVKGQGQKAKMRCIPEKGHPVVFWYQQNKNNEFKFLINFQNQEVLQQIDMTEKRFSAECPSNSPCSLEIQSSEAGDSALYLCASSLTGGSGNTLYFGEGSRLIVV.

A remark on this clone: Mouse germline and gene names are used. The part of the CDR3 DNA that was read is TGTGCCAGCAGTGGGGACAGGGAAAAAAACACCTTGTAC. Its protein product is CASSGDREKNTLY. The CDR3 in full is CASSGDREKNTLYF. This rearrangement joins TRBV15 to TRBJ2-4, with 9 positions matching TRBD1. With the read ending 1 residue before the CDR3 end, the germline J gene is used to fill in that end. The CDR3 spans 14 residues. After removal of 5 bases from V and 4 bases from J, the junction contained 4 bases not matched to a gene. Germline V lookup: CDR1 SGHND, CDR2 FRSKSL.

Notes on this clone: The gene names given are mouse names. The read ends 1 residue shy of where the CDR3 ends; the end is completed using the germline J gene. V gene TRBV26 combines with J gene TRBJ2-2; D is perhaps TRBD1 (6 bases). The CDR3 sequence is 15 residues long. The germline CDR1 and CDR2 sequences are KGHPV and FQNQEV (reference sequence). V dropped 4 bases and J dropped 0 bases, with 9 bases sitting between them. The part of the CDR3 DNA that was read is TGTGCCAGCAGTCCAGGGGCAGCAAACACCGGGCAGCTCTAC. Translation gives CASSPGAANTGQLY. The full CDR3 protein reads CASSPGAANTGQLYF.

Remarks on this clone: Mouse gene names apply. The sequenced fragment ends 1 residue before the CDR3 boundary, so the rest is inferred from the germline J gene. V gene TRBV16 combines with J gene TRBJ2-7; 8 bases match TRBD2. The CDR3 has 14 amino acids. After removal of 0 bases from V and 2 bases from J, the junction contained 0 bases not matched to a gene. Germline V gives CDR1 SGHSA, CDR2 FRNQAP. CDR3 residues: CASSLDGGAYEQYF. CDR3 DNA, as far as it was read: TGTGCAAGCAGCTTAGATGGGGGGGCCTATGAACAGTAC.

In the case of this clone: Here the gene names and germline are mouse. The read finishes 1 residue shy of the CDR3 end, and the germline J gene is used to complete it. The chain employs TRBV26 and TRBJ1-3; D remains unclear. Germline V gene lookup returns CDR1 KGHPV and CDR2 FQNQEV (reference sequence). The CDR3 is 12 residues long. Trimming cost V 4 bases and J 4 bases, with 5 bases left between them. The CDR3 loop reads CASSPRGNTLYF. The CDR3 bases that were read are TGTGCCAGCAGTCCCCGGGGAAATACGCTCTAT.

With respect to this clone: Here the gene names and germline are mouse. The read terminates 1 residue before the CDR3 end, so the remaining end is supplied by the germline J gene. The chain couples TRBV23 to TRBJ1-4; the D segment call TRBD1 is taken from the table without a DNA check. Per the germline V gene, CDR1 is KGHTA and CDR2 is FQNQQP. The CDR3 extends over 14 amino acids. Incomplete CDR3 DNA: TGCTCCAGCAGTCAATCCAGGGGTGGCGAAAGATTATTT. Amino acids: CSSSQSRGGERLF. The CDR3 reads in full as CSSSQSRGGERLFF.

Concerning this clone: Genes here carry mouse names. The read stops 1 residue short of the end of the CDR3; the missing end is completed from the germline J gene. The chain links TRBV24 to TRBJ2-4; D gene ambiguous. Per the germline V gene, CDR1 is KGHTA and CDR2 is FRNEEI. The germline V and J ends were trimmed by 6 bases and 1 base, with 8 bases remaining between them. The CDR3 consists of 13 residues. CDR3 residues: CASSPQGQNTLYF. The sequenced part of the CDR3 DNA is TGTGCCAGCAGCCCTCAGGGTCAAAACACCTTGTAC.

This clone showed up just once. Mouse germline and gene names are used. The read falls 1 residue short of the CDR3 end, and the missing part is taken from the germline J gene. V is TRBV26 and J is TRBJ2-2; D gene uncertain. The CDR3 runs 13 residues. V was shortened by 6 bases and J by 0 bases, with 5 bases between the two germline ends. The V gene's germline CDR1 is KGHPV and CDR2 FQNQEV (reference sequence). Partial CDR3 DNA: TGTGCCAGCAGCTCAACAAACACCGGGCAGCTCTAC. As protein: CASSSTNTGQLY. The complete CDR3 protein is CASSSTNTGQLYF.

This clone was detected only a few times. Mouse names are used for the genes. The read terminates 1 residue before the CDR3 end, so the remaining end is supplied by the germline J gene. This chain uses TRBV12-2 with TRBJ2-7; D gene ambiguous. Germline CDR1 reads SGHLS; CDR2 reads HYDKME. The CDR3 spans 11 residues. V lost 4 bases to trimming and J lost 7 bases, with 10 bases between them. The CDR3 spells CASSRGPEQYF. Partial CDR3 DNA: TGTGCCAGCTCCCGCGGGCCGGAACAGTAC.